The 14 T cell receptor beta chains below come from one sample, sequenced in a study of Ad26.COV2.S vaccination and SARS-CoV-2 variants. TCRdb's table, derived via immunoSEQ multiplex PCR, lists solely in-frame clones and lacks some. The profile covers approximately 410,000 clones, with approximately 90% appearing a single time and 3.6% taken by the ten largest. Documented treatment: 15 to 20 received Ad26.COV2.S at low or high dose, single or two shots; 5 received placebo; per-sample allocation not given. Specimen acquisition occurred on day 63 following the initial vaccine or placebo injection. This material consisted of peripheral blood, taken in a trial of Ad26.COV2.S vaccine versus placebo. These receptors all stem from a person between 18 and 59 years old who received the Ad26.COV2.S COVID-19 vaccine or a placebo.

V gene TRBV7-2 combines with J gene TRBJ1-6; D is perhaps TRBD1 (6 bases). Trimming stripped 1 base from V and 5 bases from J, with 12 bases between. The germline V gene has CDR1 SGHTA and CDR2 FQGNSA. The CDR3 spans 16 residues. CDR3 sequence (DNA): TGTGCCAGCAGCTTAGTCGGGGGCTTCAATAATTCACCCCTCCACTTT. Amino acids: CASSLVGGFNNSPLHF. Looking up the rest from reference TRBV7-2 and TRBJ1-6 gives the full variable domain: GAGVSQSPSNKVTEKGKDVELRCDPISGHTALYWYRQSLGQGLEFLIYFQGNSAPDKSGLPSDRFSAERTGGSVSTLTIQRTQQEDSAVYLCASSLVGGFNNSPLHFGNGTRLTVT.

In DNA form, the CDR3 reads TGCGCCAGCAGCTTGGCCACAACCTACAATGAGCAGTTCTTC. Translated: CASSLATTYNEQFF. The chain uses TRBV5-1 and TRBJ2-1; D is ambiguous. The V gene lost 0 bases and the J gene lost 2 bases, with 6 bases spanning the gap. This CDR3 is 14 amino acids long. Germline loops: CDR1 SGHRS, CDR2 YFSETQ.

The chain uses TRBV7-6 and TRBJ1-1; D is uncertain. There are 14 residues in the CDR3. Germline V gives CDR1 SGHVS, CDR2 FNYEAQ. With 2 bases removed from V and 6 bases from J, the gap between germline ends came to 13 bases. Written as DNA, the CDR3 is TGTGCCAGCAGCTTAATATCCGGACGGTCTGAAGCTTTCTTT. Its protein product is CASSLISGRSEAFF.

This clone came up a few times. V is TRBV19 and J is TRBJ1-5; 7 bases agree with TRBD1. This CDR3 region has 13 residues. Germline lookup yields CDR1 LNHDA and CDR2 SQIVND (reference sequence). The J segment lost 1 base and the V segment lost 7 bases, leaving 1 base of the junction unmatched. For the CDR3, the DNA is TGTGCCAGTAAACAGGGGAGCAATCAGCCCCAGCATTTT. Protein: CASKQGSNQPQHF.

The chain is built from TRBV27 and TRBJ2-7; TRBD1 is a possible D gene (6 bases). The V gene lost 5 bases and the J gene lost 2 bases, with 10 bases spanning the gap. The CDR3 runs to 13 residues. Germline V gives CDR1 MNHEY, CDR2 SMNVEV (reference sequence). The DNA for the CDR3 is TGTGCCAGCAGTGAAAACAGGGCCTACGAGCAGTACTTC. This gives the protein CASSENRAYEQYF.

This clone was counted ten times or more. The CDR3 DNA follows: TGTGCCAGCAGTTGGGCGGGGATCGGTGAGACCCAGTACTTC. Amino acids: CASSWAGIGETQYF. The J gene is TRBJ2-5, the V gene TRBV27, with a possible D match to TRBD2 (6 bases). CDR1 is MNHEY, CDR2 SMNVEV, per germline (reference sequence). V lost 4 bases to trimming and J lost 5 bases, with 14 bases between them. This CDR3 has 14 residues.

The chain links TRBV6-5 to TRBJ1-1; D is perhaps TRBD1 (5 bases). This CDR3 has 15 amino acids. Germline loops: CDR1 MNHEY, CDR2 SVGAGI. V dropped 1 base and J dropped 4 bases, with 13 bases sitting between them. The CDR3 loop is CASSYYGVQGTEAFF. The CDR3 DNA reads as TGTGCCAGCAGTTACTATGGGGTTCAGGGCACTGAAGCTTTCTTT.

The chain recombines TRBV30 with TRBJ2-1, with D tentatively TRBD1 or TRBD2 (5 bases each). V was pared by 1 base and J by 6 bases, with 10 bases between. This CDR3 region has 13 residues. The germline V gene encodes CDR1 GTSNPN and CDR2 SVGIG (reference sequence). In DNA, the CDR3 is TGTGCCTGGAGTGGAGGGGCGGGCAATGAGCAGTTCTTC. Its protein is CAWSGGAGNEQFF.

This chain connects TRBV6-5 to TRBJ1-4; no reliable D call. The V gene's germline CDR1 is MNHEY and CDR2 SVGAGI. The CDR3 is made up of 14 amino acids. Trimming took off 6 bases at V and 0 bases at J, with 8 bases between the two ends. CDR3 in amino acids: CASSYRSTNEKLFF. The DNA for the CDR3 is TGTGCCAGCAGCTACAGATCAACTAATGAAAAACTGTTTTTT.

The V and J genes are TRBV30 and TRBJ2-7; no definite D call. The CDR3 has 11 amino acids. Trimming took 4 bases from V and 4 from J, leaving 8 bases between them. The germline gives CDR1 GTSNPN, CDR2 SVGIG (reference sequence). The CDR3 coding sequence is TGTGCCTGGAACCGGCCTTACGAGCAGTACTTC. Encoded protein: CAWNRPYEQYF. The whole variable domain, filled in from reference TRBV30 and TRBJ2-7, reads SQTIHQWPATLVQPVGSPLSLECTVEGTSNPNLYWYRQAAGRGLQLLFYSVGIGQISSEVPQNLSASRPQDRQFILSSKKLLLSDSGFYLCAWNRPYEQYFGPGTRLTVT.

This chain links TRBV27 with TRBJ2-1; 7 bases fit TRBD1. The CDR3 length is 14 residues. The germline V gene encodes CDR1 MNHEY and CDR2 SMNVEV (reference sequence). After removal of 6 bases from V and 1 base from J, the junction contained 3 bases not matched to a gene. The CDR3 loop is CASRTGFSYNEQFF. CDR3 coding DNA: TGTGCCAGCAGGACAGGGTTTTCCTACAATGAGCAGTTCTTC.

The V gene is TRBV4-1, the J gene TRBJ2-5, with a weak D call TRBD2 (6 bases). Germline lookup yields CDR1 MGHRA and CDR2 YSYEKL. V was shortened by 7 bases and J by 0 bases, with 15 bases between the two germline ends. CDR3 length: 15 residues. DNA for the CDR3: TGCGCCAGCAACGCGATATGGGGGGACCAAGAGACCCAGTACTTC. This translates into CASNAIWGDQETQYF.

The chain carries TRBV7-8 and TRBJ2-7; 7 bases line up with TRBD2. The germline V gene has CDR1 SGHVS and CDR2 FQNEAQ. Trimming at V came to 0 bases and at J to 2 bases, leaving 13 bases not matched to a gene. This CDR3 spans 18 amino acids. The chain's CDR3 is CASSLARVGAGLTYEQYF. Written as DNA, the CDR3 is TGTGCCAGCAGCTTAGCGCGAGTCGGAGCGGGGCTTACCTACGAGCAGTACTTC.

The chain recombines TRBV3-1 (or the pseudogene TRBV3-2) with TRBJ2-1; 7 positions agree with TRBD2. CDR1 is LGHDT and CDR2 is YNNKEL in the germline V gene (reference sequence). The CDR3 has 16 residues. J was trimmed by 3 bases and V by 4 bases; bases with no gene match: 9. CDR3 in DNA: TGTGCCAGCAGCCGAAGCCGTCAGCGGGGCTACAATGAGCAGTTCTTC. Its protein product is CASSRSRQRGYNEQFF.